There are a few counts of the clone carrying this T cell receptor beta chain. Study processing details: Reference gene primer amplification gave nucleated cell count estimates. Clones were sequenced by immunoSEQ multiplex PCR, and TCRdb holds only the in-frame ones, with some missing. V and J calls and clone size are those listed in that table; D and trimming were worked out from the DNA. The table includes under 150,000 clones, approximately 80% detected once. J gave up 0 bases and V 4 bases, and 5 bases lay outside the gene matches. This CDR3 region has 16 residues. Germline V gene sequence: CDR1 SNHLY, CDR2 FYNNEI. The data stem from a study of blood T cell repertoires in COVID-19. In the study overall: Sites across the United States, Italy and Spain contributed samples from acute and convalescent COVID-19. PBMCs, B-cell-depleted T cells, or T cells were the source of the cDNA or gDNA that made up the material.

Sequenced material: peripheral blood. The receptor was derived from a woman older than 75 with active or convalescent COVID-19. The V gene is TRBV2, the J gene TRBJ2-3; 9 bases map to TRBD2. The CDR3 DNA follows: TGTGCCAGCAGTGCGGTGCTAGCGGGGAGCACAGATACGCAGTATTTT. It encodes CASSAVLAGSTDTQYF.